A selection of T cell receptor beta chains follows, all from one sample in a study of blood T cell repertoires in COVID-19. Using immunoSEQ multiplex PCR, the repertoire was profiled, and TCRdb retains in-frame clones only, with some absent. This table holds 150,000 to 190,000 clones, about 85% found once. The sequencing input was peripheral blood. These receptors all stem from a woman aged 60-75 years with COVID-19, enrolled during active disease. CDR3s include the opening cysteine and the closing phenylalanine or tryptophan. D genes are given only for firm matches. Clone size, where shown, is once, few, many, or a class for clones that have expanded.

>NA|TRBJ1-3|TRBV12-3/TRBV12-4|NA
CASKRLGNTIYF
TGTGCCAGCAAGCGGCTTGGAAACACCATATATTTT
>NA|TRBJ1-1|TRBV11-2|NA
CASSSLSTEAFF
TGTGCCAGCAGCTCCCTCAGCACTGAAGCTTTCTTT
>NA|TRBJ1-4|TRBV5-4|TRBD1
CASSNPGTGGEKLFF
TGTGCCAGCAGCAACCCCGGGACAGGGGGAGAAAAACTGTTTTTT
>NA|TRBJ2-2|TRBV19|NA
CASSITAGQGGAGELFF
TGTGCCAGTAGTATAACGGCGGGGCAGGGAGGCGCCGGGGAGCTGTTTTTT
>NA|TRBJ1-4|TRBV14|NA
CASSYRQHSTNEKLFF
TGTGCCAGCAGTTACCGACAGCACTCGACTAATGAAAAACTGTTTTTT
>NA|TRBJ1-4|TRBV11-2|NA
CASSLSGQFNEKLFF
TGTGCCAGCAGCTTAAGCGGGCAGTTTAATGAAAAACTGTTTTTT
>once|TRBJ1-2|TRBV3-1/TRBV3-2|TRBD1
CASSPGQGADGYTF
TGTGCCAGCAGCCCCGGACAGGGAGCGGATGGCTACACCTTC
>NA|TRBJ2-5|TRBV18|TRBD2
CASSPPASGSQETQYF
TGTGCCAGCTCACCACCCGCTAGCGGGTCGCAAGAGACCCAGTACTTC
>NA|TRBJ1-2|TRBV3-1/TRBV3-2|TRBD1
CASSRTGGTGGYTF
TGTGCCAGCAGCCGGACAGGGGGCACGGGGGGCTACACCTTC
>NA|TRBJ1-2|TRBV9|NA
CASSLRDFYGYTF
TGTGCCAGCAGCCTCAGGGATTTCTATGGCTACACCTTC